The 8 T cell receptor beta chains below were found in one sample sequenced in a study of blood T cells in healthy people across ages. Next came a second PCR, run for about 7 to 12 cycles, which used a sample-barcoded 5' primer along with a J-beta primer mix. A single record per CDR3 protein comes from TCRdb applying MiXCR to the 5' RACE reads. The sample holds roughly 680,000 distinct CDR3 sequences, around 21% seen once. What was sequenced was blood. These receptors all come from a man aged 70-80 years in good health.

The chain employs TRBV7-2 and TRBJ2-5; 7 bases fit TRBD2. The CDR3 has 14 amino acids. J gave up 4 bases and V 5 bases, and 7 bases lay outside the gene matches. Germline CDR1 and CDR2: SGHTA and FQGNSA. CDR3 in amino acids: CASSHGTTGETQYF. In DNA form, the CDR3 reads TGTGCCAGCAGCCACGGGACTACAGGAGAGACCCAGTACTTC.

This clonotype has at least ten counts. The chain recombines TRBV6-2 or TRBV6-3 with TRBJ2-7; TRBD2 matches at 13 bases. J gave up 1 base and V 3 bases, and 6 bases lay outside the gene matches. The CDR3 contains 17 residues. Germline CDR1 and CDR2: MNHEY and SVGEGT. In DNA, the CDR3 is TGTGCCAGCAGTTATCCAGGGACTAGCGGGATTTCCTACGAGCAGTACTTC. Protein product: CASSYPGTSGISYEQYF.

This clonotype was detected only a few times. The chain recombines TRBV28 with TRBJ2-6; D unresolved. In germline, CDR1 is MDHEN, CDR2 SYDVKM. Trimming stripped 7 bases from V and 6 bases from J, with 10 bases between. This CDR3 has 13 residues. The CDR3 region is CASNPWEANVLTF. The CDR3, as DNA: TGTGCCAGCAACCCGTGGGAGGCCAACGTCCTGACTTTC.

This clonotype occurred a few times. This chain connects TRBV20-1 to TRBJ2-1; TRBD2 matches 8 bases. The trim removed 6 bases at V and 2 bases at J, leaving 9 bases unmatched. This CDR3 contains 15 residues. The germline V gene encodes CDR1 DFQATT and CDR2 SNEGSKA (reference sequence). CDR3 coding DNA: TGCAGTGCGCCTGATGCGGGAGGCGCCTACAATGAGCAGTTCTTC. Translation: CSAPDAGGAYNEQFF.

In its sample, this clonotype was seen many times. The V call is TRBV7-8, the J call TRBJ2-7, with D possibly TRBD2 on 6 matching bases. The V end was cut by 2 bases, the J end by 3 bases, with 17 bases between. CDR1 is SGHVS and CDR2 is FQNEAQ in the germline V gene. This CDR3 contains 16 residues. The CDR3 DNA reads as TGTGCCAGCAGCTTACTAGGGGCTAGCGTTTACTACGAGCAGTACTTC. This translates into CASSLLGASVYYEQYF.

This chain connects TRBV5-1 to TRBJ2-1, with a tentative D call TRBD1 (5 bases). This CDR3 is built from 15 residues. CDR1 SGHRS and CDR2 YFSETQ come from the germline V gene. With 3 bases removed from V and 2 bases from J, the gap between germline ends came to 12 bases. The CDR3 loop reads CASSSHRSPYNEQFF. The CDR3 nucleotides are TGCGCCAGCAGCTCTCACAGGTCACCCTACAATGAGCAGTTCTTC. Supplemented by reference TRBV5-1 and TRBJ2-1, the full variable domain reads KAGVTQTPRYLIKTRGQQVTLSCSPISGHRSVSWYQQTPGQGLQFLFEYFSETQRNKGNFPGRFSGRQFSNSRSEMNVSTLELGDSALYLCASSSHRSPYNEQFFGPGTRLTVL.

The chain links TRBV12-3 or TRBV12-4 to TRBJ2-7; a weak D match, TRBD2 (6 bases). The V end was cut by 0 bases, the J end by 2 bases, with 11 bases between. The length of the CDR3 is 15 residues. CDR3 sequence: CASSLAGGITYEQYF. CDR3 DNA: TGTGCCAGCAGTTTAGCGGGCGGGATAACCTACGAGCAGTACTTC.

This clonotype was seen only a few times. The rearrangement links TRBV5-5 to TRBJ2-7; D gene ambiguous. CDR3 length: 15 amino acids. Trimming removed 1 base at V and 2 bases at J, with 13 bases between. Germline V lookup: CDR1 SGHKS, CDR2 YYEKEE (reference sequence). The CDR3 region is CASSLNNAVTYEQYF. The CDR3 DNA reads TGTGCCAGCAGCTTGAATAATGCGGTAACCTACGAGCAGTACTTC.